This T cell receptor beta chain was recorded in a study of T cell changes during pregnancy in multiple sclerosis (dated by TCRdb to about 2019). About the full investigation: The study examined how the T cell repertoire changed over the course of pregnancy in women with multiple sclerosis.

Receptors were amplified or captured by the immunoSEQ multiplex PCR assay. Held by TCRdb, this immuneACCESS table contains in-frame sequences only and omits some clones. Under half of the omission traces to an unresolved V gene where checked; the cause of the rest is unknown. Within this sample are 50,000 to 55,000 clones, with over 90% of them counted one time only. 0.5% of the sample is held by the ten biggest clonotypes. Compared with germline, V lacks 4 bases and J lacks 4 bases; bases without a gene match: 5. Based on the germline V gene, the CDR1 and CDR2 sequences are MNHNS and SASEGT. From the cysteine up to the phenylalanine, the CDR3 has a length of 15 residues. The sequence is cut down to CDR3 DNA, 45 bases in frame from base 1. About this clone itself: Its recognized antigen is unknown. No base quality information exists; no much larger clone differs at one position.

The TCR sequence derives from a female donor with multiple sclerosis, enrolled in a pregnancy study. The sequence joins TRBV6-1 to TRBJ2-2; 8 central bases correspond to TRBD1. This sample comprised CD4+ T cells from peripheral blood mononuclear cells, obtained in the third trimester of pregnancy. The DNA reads TGTGCCAGCAGTGGGAGGACAGGGTCCACCGGGGAGCTGTTTTTT. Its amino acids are CASSGRTGSTGELFF.